This T cell receptor beta chain is drawn from a study of blood T cell repertoires in COVID-19. About the research overall: Donors in the United States, Italy and Spain gave samples during acute or convalescent COVID-19. T cells, B-cell-depleted T cells, or PBMCs provided the cDNA or gDNA that served as material.

Assay: immunoSEQ multiplex PCR; the TCRdb copy retains only in-frame clones and omits some. The sample includes about 220,000 clones, 86% seen only once; the top ten take roughly 3.4%. The age range of participants was about 18 to 90 years, with residence in about 25 US areas. Participants were placed into cohorts based on the clinical history they reported. This CDR3 has 14 amino acids. V shed 6 bases and J 4 bases; nucleotides not matched to a gene: 4. Germline CDR1 is MNHEY and CDR2 is SVGAGI. This TCR was sampled from a woman aged 40 to 49 with acute COVID-19. V is TRBV6-5 and J is TRBJ1-5; TRBD1 aligns across 9 bases. Sequencing was done on a sample of PBMCs or T cells enriched from blood (not recorded which). The chain's CDR3 is CASRPQGANQPQHF. The CDR3 region has the DNA TGTGCCAGCAGGCCACAGGGGGCTAATCAGCCCCAGCATTTT.